The 17 T cell receptor beta chains below were found in one sample sequenced in a study of T-cell reconstitution after alpha-beta-depleted transplantation in children. This sample's TCRbeta library carried unique molecular identifier barcodes. TCRdb re-analysed the PCR reads in MiXCR, keeping a single row per CDR3 protein. The sample has over 150,000 distinct CDR3 sequences; approximately 7% are singletons. Material: PBMCs, obtained before TCRalphabeta/CD19-depleted stem cell transplant. These receptor sequences come from a boy aged 2-9 years with acute lymphoblastic leukemia, due to receive a stem cell transplant.

With respect to this clonotype: A read error may account for a junction end that differs from germline. The genes are TRBV12-3 or TRBV12-4 and TRBJ1-1; no clear D gene. The CDR3 totals 15 residues. The CDR3 here is CVSTSSHRQNTEAFF. Here the CDR3 DNA reads TGTGTCAGCACCTCATCGCACCGACAGAACACTGAAGCTTTCTTT.

This clonotype was seen many times. The chain has TRBV5-1 and TRBJ2-7, with TRBD2 matching 8 bases. The length of the CDR3 is 14 residues. Losses at the gene ends were 4 bases for V and 3 bases for J; bases not matched to a gene: 6. Germline CDR1 SGHRS, CDR2 YFSETQ. The CDR3 spells CASSPGGGVYEQYF. CDR3 sequence (DNA): TGCGCCAGCAGCCCCGGGGGGGGTGTCTACGAGCAGTACTTC.

The sample holds many counts of this clonotype. V is TRBV5-1 and J is TRBJ1-2; TRBD1 aligns across 7 bases. The CDR3 runs to 13 residues. Germline-derived CDR1 and CDR2 are SGHRS and YFSETQ. Trimming at V came to 4 bases and at J to 4 bases, leaving 4 bases not matched to a gene. The CDR3 here is CASSTGEPYGYTF. CDR3 bases: TGCGCCAGCAGCACAGGGGAACCCTATGGCTACACCTTC.

This clonotype was seen ten or more times. This CDR3 is CASSKEEVRYSNQPQHF. CDR3 DNA sequence: TGTGCCAGCAGCAAGGAGGAGGTCCGTTATAGCAATCAGCCCCAGCATTTT. The chain uses TRBV7-8 and TRBJ1-5, with D hard to call. In germline, CDR1 is SGHVS, CDR2 FQNEAQ. The CDR3 covers 17 residues. V was trimmed by 5 bases and J by 0 bases, leaving 17 bases between them.

This clonotype was counted ten times or more. This chain links TRBV19 with TRBJ2-1; tentatively, D is TRBD1 (5 bases). Trimming cost V 9 bases and J 7 bases, with 13 bases left between them. Per germline, CDR1 LNHDA and CDR2 SQIVND (reference sequence). CDR3 length: 12 residues. This CDR3 is CASAFRVNEQFF. CDR3 bases: TGTGCCAGCGCCTTCAGGGTAAATGAGCAGTTCTTC.

This clonotype was detected ten times or more. This chain uses TRBV6-2 or TRBV6-3 with TRBJ2-3, with D unresolved. The CDR3 totals 13 residues. Per the germline V gene, CDR1 is MNHEY and CDR2 is SVGEGT. V dropped 2 bases and J dropped 2 bases, with 5 bases sitting between them. The CDR3 sequence: CASSYRDTDTQYF. In DNA form, the CDR3 reads TGTGCCAGCAGTTACAGGGACACAGATACGCAGTATTTT.

This chain connects TRBV5-1 to TRBJ2-7; the match to TRBD2 covers 14 bases. Germline-derived CDR1 and CDR2 are SGHRS and YFSETQ. The CDR3 runs 16 residues. With 4 bases clipped from V and 4 bases from J, the junction kept 7 bases outside the gene matches. As DNA, the CDR3 is TGCGCCAGCAGCCGGGGACTAGCGGGGGCCCAATACGAGCAGTACTTC. Encoded protein: CASSRGLAGAQYEQYF.

As regards this clonotype: This clone may be a read error of a much larger clone one base away. The rearrangement uses TRBV7-2 and TRBJ1-2; D is possibly TRBD1 (6 bases). V lost 4 bases to trimming and J lost 5 bases, with 11 bases between them. Germline values: CDR1 SGHTA, CDR2 FQGNSA. The CDR3 sequence is 13 residues long. The CDR3 loop reads CASSYDRTYGYTF. The CDR3 DNA follows: TGTGCCAGCAGCTACGACAGGACTTATGGCTACACCTTC.

The rearrangement links TRBV7-2 to TRBJ2-7; 9 bases map to TRBD1. The V gene's germline CDR1 is SGHTA and CDR2 FQGNSA. CDR3 size: 15 residues. After removal of 5 bases from V and 3 bases from J, the junction contained 8 bases not matched to a gene. CDR3 protein: CASSVRTGESYEQYF. In DNA form, the CDR3 reads TGTGCCAGCAGCGTCAGGACAGGGGAGAGCTACGAGCAGTACTTC.

This clonotype was seen a few times. The CDR3 here is CASKTNGQETQYF. Written as DNA, the CDR3 is TGTGCCAGCAAAACGAACGGACAAGAGACCCAGTACTTC. The chain joins TRBV12-3 or TRBV12-4 to TRBJ2-5; D call uncertain. The ends were cut back, 7 bases at V and 2 bases at J, with 11 bases in the middle. The CDR3 covers 13 residues.

This clonotype was observed a few times. V is TRBV29-1 and J is TRBJ2-7; D is possibly TRBD1 (6 bases). The germline V gene encodes CDR1 SQVTM and CDR2 ANQGSEA. V lost 6 bases and J lost 0, with 15 bases in between. The length of the CDR3 is 14 residues. CDR3 in DNA: TGCAGCGTAAGCCCAGGGGAGAACTCCTACGAGCAGTACTTC. It codes for CSVSPGENSYEQYF.

This clonotype was seen only a few times. This chain links TRBV3-1 with TRBJ1-5; D is ambiguous. The V end was cut by 1 base, the J end by 3 bases, with 7 bases between. Germline V gene data show CDR1 as LGHDT and CDR2 as YNNKEL (reference sequence). The CDR3 is 14 amino acids. In DNA form, the CDR3 reads TGTGCCAGCAGCCAAGGTGTGGACAATCAGCCCCAGCATTTT. Translation gives CASSQGVDNQPQHF.

This clonotype was observed at least ten times. V usage is TRBV5-1 and J usage is TRBJ2-7, with D uncertain. V dropped 0 bases and J dropped 1 base, with 11 bases sitting between them. The CDR3 spans 15 residues. CDR1 is SGHRS, CDR2 YFSETQ, per germline. CDR3 amino acids: CASSLAVQRSYEQYF. The CDR3 DNA sequence: TGCGCCAGCAGCTTGGCGGTACAAAGGTCCTACGAGCAGTACTTC.

This clonotype has a count of ten or more. The chain joins TRBV20-1 to TRBJ2-7; D is undetermined. The V end was cut by 2 bases, the J end by 3 bases, with 11 bases between. Germline CDR1 DFQATT, CDR2 SNEGSKA (reference sequence). The CDR3 extends over 13 amino acids. The CDR3 loop reads CSARRPPHYEQYF. The CDR3 nucleotides are TGCAGTGCTAGACGGCCACCCCACTACGAGCAGTACTTC.

This clonotype was observed a handful of times. The rearrangement uses TRBV12-1 and TRBJ2-5. TRBV12-1 is marked as a pseudogene. The CDR3 contains 11 residues. The CDR3: CASSSGPPEYF. The CDR3, as DNA: TGTGCCAGCAGCTCTGGGCCCCCCGAGTACTTC.

This clonotype was observed at least ten times. The chain uses TRBV6-2 or TRBV6-3 and TRBJ2-3; TRBD1 might be the D (5 bases). CDR1 is MNHEY and CDR2 is SVGEGT in the germline V gene. CDR3 length: 15 residues. Trimming stripped 2 bases from V and 1 base from J, with 10 bases between. The CDR3 nucleotides are TGTGCCAGCAGTTACATACGACAGCGCACAGATACGCAGTATTTT. Encoded protein: CASSYIRQRTDTQYF.

There are many counts of this clonotype. The V and J genes are TRBV7-3 and TRBJ2-2, with 10 bases lining up with TRBD1. The CDR3 length is 16 residues. V lost 5 bases, J lost 7 bases, and 10 bases stayed unmatched. Germline CDR1 SGHTA, CDR2 FQGTGA. CDR3 loop: CASSPHRQGASGELFF. CDR3 nucleotides: TGTGCCAGCAGCCCCCACCGACAGGGGGCCAGCGGGGAGCTGTTTTTT.